Below, 27 T cell receptor beta chains from the same sample are listed, as sequenced in a study of molecular identifiers for immune sequencing clone quantification. One entry per CDR3 protein results from TCRdb running MiXCR on the PCR reads. The data hold approximately 20,000 distinct CDR3 sequences, with roughly 22% observed a single time. Sequenced sample: naive CD8+ T cells from blood, with Jurkat cell RNA spiked in. Documented subset: FACS-sorted CD8+CD4-CCR7+CD45RA+ naive T cells. All receptors come from a human donor in good health. Some libraries in this study had Jurkat cell RNA spiked in.

This clonotype was detected many times. CDR3 residues: CASRGGFTDTQYF. CDR3 DNA: TGCGCCAGCAGGGGAGGCTTTACAGATACGCAGTATTTT. The rearrangement links TRBV4-1 to TRBJ2-3, with D possibly TRBD2 on 6 matching bases. Trimming took 6 bases from V and 3 from J, leaving 10 bases between them. Germline V gives CDR1 MGHRA, CDR2 YSYEKL. The CDR3 runs 13 residues.

Comments on this clonotype: The junction departs from the called germline gene at one end, perhaps through a read error. The V call is TRBV7-7, the J call TRBJ2-1; 10 bases align to TRBD2. The length of the CDR3 is 16 residues. CDR1 is SSHAT and CDR2 is FNYEAQ in the germline V gene (reference sequence). The CDR3 region has the DNA TGTGCTAGCAGCTTAGAACTAGCGGGGTCCTACAATGAGCAGTTCTTC. Amino acids: CASSLELAGSYNEQFF.

This clonotype counts as medium-sized (0.01 to 0.1%). This rearrangement joins TRBV7-9 to TRBJ2-1; 14 nucleotides line up with TRBD2. CDR1 SEHNR and CDR2 FQNEAQ come from the germline V gene (reference sequence). The CDR3 consists of 15 residues. V gave up 4 bases and J gave up 9 bases; unmatched junction bases: 5. The chain's CDR3 is CASSWGLAGDSEQFF. CDR3 nucleotide sequence: TGTGCCAGCAGCTGGGGACTAGCGGGAGACTCTGAGCAGTTCTTC. Supplemented by reference TRBV7-9 and TRBJ2-1, the full variable domain reads DTGVSQNPRHKITKRGQNVTFRCDPISEHNRLYWYRQTLGQGPEFLTYFQNEAQLEKSRLLSDRFSAERPKGSFSTLEIQRTEQGDSAMYLCASSWGLAGDSEQFFGPGTRLTVL.

This clonotype was recorded many times. The rearrangement joins TRBV28 to TRBJ2-7; 8 nucleotides align to TRBD2. The CDR3 loop spans 14 amino acids. CDR1 MDHEN and CDR2 SYDVKM come from the germline V gene. Trimming cost V 10 bases and J 4 bases; bases outside gene matches: 12. CDR3 DNA: TGTGCCACCACTGTCGATAGCGGGATTTACGAGCAGTACTTC. This gives the protein CATTVDSGIYEQYF.

This clonotype was found many times. The rearrangement joins TRBV7-9 to TRBJ2-7, with 10 nucleotides matching TRBD2. Germline values: CDR1 SEHNR, CDR2 FQNEAQ (reference sequence). J gave up 5 bases and V 5 bases, and 12 bases lay outside the gene matches. The CDR3 sequence is 16 residues long. The CDR3 nucleotides are TGTGCCAGCAGCCCCCAGAGCGGGAGGGCCTTCCACGAGCAGTACTTC. It translates to CASSPQSGRAFHEQYF.

This clonotype was detected a few times. A read error is possible here, since a much larger clone lies one base away. This CDR3 is missing its conserved last phenylalanine or tryptophan, likely due to a read error. The V call is TRBV20-1, the J call TRBJ1-2; 9 nucleotides align to TRBD1. The CDR3 contains 15 residues. Losses at the gene ends were 6 bases for V and 3 bases for J; bases not matched to a gene: 11. Germline V CDR1 and CDR2: DFQATT, SNEGSKA (reference sequence). As DNA, the CDR3 is TGCAGTGCCATCAACCCACAGGGGGCCTACTATGGCTACACCTCC. As protein: CSAINPQGAYYGYTS.

This clonotype is medium-sized within its sample. The chain couples TRBV4-3 to TRBJ2-2; TRBD1 or TRBD2 may be the D gene (5 bases each). Germline CDR1 and CDR2: LGHNA and YSLEER. The CDR3 covers 13 residues. The V and J ends lost 0 bases and 7 bases respectively, with 6 bases between them. The chain's CDR3 is CASSQDGGGELFF. CDR3 DNA sequence: TGCGCCAGCAGCCAAGATGGGGGCGGGGAGCTGTTTTTT.

This clonotype has more than one count but fewer than ten. The J gene is TRBJ2-4, the V gene TRBV4-2; D may be TRBD1 or TRBD2 (5 bases each). From germline, CDR1 is LGHNA and CDR2 YNFKEQ. This CDR3 has 17 amino acids. The V gene lost 5 bases and the J gene lost 0 bases, with 17 bases spanning the gap. In nucleotides, the CDR3 is TGTGCCAGCAGCGACCGGGGCTCAGGACTAGCCAAAAACATTCAGTACTTC. This translates into CASSDRGSGLAKNIQYF.

This clonotype rates as medium-sized. The V call is TRBV2, the J call TRBJ2-5; TRBD1 or TRBD2 may be the D gene (5 bases each). Germline CDR1 SNHLY, CDR2 FYNNEI. The CDR3 spans 13 residues. Trimming shortened V by 7 bases and J by 2 bases, and 11 bases separated the two germline ends. The CDR3 spells CASTFGGQETQYF. CDR3 coding DNA: TGTGCCAGCACCTTTGGGGGACAAGAGACCCAGTACTTC.

Regarding this clonotype: It may be a read error: a sequence one base away is much more abundant. The rearrangement links TRBV20-1 to TRBJ2-3, with no clear D. Trimming cost V 3 bases and J 4 bases, with 14 bases left between them. The germline V gene has CDR1 DFQATT and CDR2 SNEGSKA (reference sequence). The CDR3 loop spans 14 amino acids. The CDR3: CSASLDSLPDTQYF. As DNA, the CDR3 is TGCAGTGCTAGTTTAGACTCTCTCCCAGATACGCAGTATTTT.

On this clonotype: Germline is not matched at one junction end, which may reflect a read error. This chain links TRBV6-2 or TRBV6-3 with TRBJ2-7; 7 bases line up with TRBD2. The CDR3 has 14 residues. Germline V lookup: CDR1 MNHEY, CDR2 SVGEGT. The CDR3 protein is CAGSPGLGLYEQYF. CDR3 coding DNA: TGTGCCGGCAGCCCCGGACTAGGACTCTACGAGCAGTACTTC.

Sample share makes this clonotype medium-sized. This chain uses TRBV4-2 with TRBJ2-7; 8 positions match TRBD2. Germline CDR1 LGHNA, CDR2 YNFKEQ. V shed 1 base and J 0 bases; nucleotides not matched to a gene: 2. This CDR3 has 15 amino acids. The chain's CDR3 is CASSQVAGSSYEQYF. The CDR3 bases are TGTGCCAGCAGCCAAGTAGCGGGGTCCTCCTACGAGCAGTACTTC.

V and J are TRBV28 and TRBJ2-3, with TRBD2 matching over 8 bases. V lost 5 bases, J lost 2 bases, and 6 bases stayed unmatched. CDR1 is MDHEN and CDR2 is SYDVKM in the germline V gene. The CDR3 contains 15 residues. Here the CDR3 reads CASSPLAVLTDTQYF. The CDR3 nucleotides are TGTGCCAGCAGTCCACTAGCGGTCCTCACAGATACGCAGTATTTT.

This clonotype has a handful of counts. This chain links TRBV6-2 or TRBV6-3 with TRBJ1-5; 7 bases map to TRBD1. The CDR3 spans 17 residues. V was pared by 6 bases and J by 3 bases, with 14 bases of the junction left unmatched. Germline loops: CDR1 MNHEY, CDR2 SVGEGT. The CDR3 coding sequence is TGTGCCAGCAGGACAACCCACCCAGGGGGGTACAATCAGCCCCAGCATTTT. It codes for CASRTTHPGGYNQPQHF.

This clonotype has a count of ten or more. The CDR3 is CASSLWGPGVFGNTIYF. CDR3 bases: TGTGCCAGCAGTTTATGGGGGCCCGGAGTTTTCGGAAACACCATATATTTT. V gene TRBV28 combines with J gene TRBJ1-3; D possibly corresponds to TRBD1 (5 bases). Trimming took 0 bases from V and 4 from J, leaving 16 bases between them. CDR1 and CDR2 (germline): MDHEN, SYDVKM. This CDR3 spans 17 amino acids. The full variable domain, in which reference TRBV28 and TRBJ1-3 provide the parts outside the CDR3, is DVKVTQSSRYLVKRTGEKVFLECVQDMDHENMFWYRQDPGLGLRLIYFSYDVKMKEKGDIPEGYSVSREKKERFSLILESASTNQTSMYLCASSLWGPGVFGNTIYFGEGSWLTVV.

This chain uses TRBV24-1 with TRBJ2-5, with 7 bases fitting TRBD2. J lost 5 bases, V lost 7 bases, and 6 bases had no gene match. The CDR3 has 13 residues. CDR1 is KGHDR, CDR2 SFDVKD, per germline. CDR3 loop: CATRSGTTETQYF. The DNA for the CDR3 is TGTGCCACCAGATCCGGGACTACGGAGACCCAGTACTTC.

This clonotype was counted between two and nine times. The chain carries TRBV12-3 or TRBV12-4 and TRBJ2-1; the D gene is possibly TRBD2 (5 bases). The CDR3 loop spans 14 amino acids. V was clipped by 3 bases and J by 0 bases, with 6 bases between them. The CDR3 loop reads CASSFGDSYNEQFF. The CDR3 DNA reads as TGTGCCAGCAGTTTCGGGGACTCCTACAATGAGCAGTTCTTC.

Concerning this clonotype: A read error may explain this, as a much larger clone is one base away. The CDR3 loop reads CASCYPAFLAGTFTDTQYF. CDR3 nucleotides: TGTGCCAGCTGTTACCCCGCGTTCCTAGCGGGGACCTTCACAGATACGCAGTATTTT. This chain links TRBV6-2 or TRBV6-3 with TRBJ2-3, with 9 bases aligning to TRBD2. Germline V gives CDR1 MNHEY, CDR2 SVGEGT. This CDR3 is 19 amino acids long.

The chain is built from TRBV5-4 and TRBJ1-3, with D tentatively TRBD1 (5 bases). Germline CDR1 is SGHNT and CDR2 is YYREEE (reference sequence). The CDR3 loop spans 16 amino acids. V was pared by 3 bases and J by 2 bases, with 15 bases between. The CDR3 DNA reads as TGTGCCAGCAGCTCGGACCGTCAGGGCCCTGGAAACACCATATATTTT. Residues: CASSSDRQGPGNTIYF.

This clonotype was counted ten times or more. The gene calls are TRBV28 and TRBJ2-3; D is perhaps TRBD1 or TRBD2 (5 bases each). The V end lost 5 bases, the J end lost 1 base, and 10 bases lay between the germline ends. The CDR3 spans 14 residues. Germline CDR1 is MDHEN and CDR2 is SYDVKM. DNA for the CDR3: TGTGCCAGCAGTCAGTGGGACGGCACAGATACGCAGTATTTT. Encoded protein: CASSQWDGTDTQYF.

The sample holds many counts of this clonotype. This chain joins TRBV12-5 and TRBJ2-6; D is unclear. The CDR3 is 12 residues long. Germline V gene data show CDR1 as LGHNT and CDR2 as FRNRAP. V was clipped by 7 bases and J by 1 base, with 2 bases between them. The CDR3 reads CASVSGANVLTF. The DNA for the CDR3 is TGTGCTAGTGTTTCTGGGGCCAACGTCCTGACTTTC.

This clonotype appeared once. At one boundary the junction diverges from the germline segment, which might be a read error. The chain joins TRBV7-9 to TRBJ1-1; 9 bases map to TRBD1. The CDR3 spans 12 residues. Germline assignment: CDR1 SEHNR and CDR2 FQNEAQ (reference sequence). The CDR3 region is CASGLQGAPALF. CDR3 nucleotide sequence: TGTGCCAGCGGCCTACAGGGGGCCCCAGCTCTCTTT.

This clonotype is termed medium-sized. The gene calls are TRBV24-1 and TRBJ2-5, with D perhaps given as TRBD1 or TRBD2 (5 bases each). The CDR3 has 15 amino acids. V was pared by 1 base and J by 4 bases, with 12 bases between. Germline-derived CDR1 and CDR2 are KGHDR and SFDVKD. The CDR3 loop is CATSDFGSRGETQYF. CDR3 DNA: TGTGCCACCAGTGATTTTGGATCGAGGGGAGAGACCCAGTACTTC.

J is TRBJ1-5 and V is TRBV4-3, with a possible D match to TRBD1 (5 bases). Germline V gene data show CDR1 as LGHNA and CDR2 as YSLEER. The CDR3 spans 15 residues. The germline V and J ends were trimmed by 0 bases and 6 bases, with 12 bases remaining between them. The DNA of the CDR3 is TGCGCCAGCAGCCAAGATATAGGGGTGGGTCAGCCCCAGCATTTT. Translation: CASSQDIGVGQPQHF.

This clonotype was recorded at least ten times. This chain uses TRBV28 with TRBJ2-2; 8 bases line up with TRBD1. The V and J ends lost 4 bases and 10 bases, in that order; junction bases with no gene match: 2. Germline V CDR1 and CDR2: MDHEN, SYDVKM. The CDR3 has 12 residues. CDR3 residues: CASSYQGAELFF. CDR3 in DNA: TGTGCCAGCAGTTACCAGGGGGCGGAGCTGTTTTTT.

Note on this clonotype: The junction and the germline gene differ at one end; a read error may be behind it. The rearrangement links TRBV20-1 to TRBJ1-5; no definite D call. The CDR3 length is 14 residues. Germline V gene data show CDR1 as DFQATT and CDR2 as SNEGSKA (reference sequence). The CDR3 reads CSARDAGGNQPQHF. The DNA for the CDR3 is TGCAGTGCAAGAGACGCAGGTGGCAATCAGCCCCAGCATTTT.

About this clonotype itself: A much larger clone differs by one base, so this may be a read error. The rearrangement uses TRBV20-1 and TRBJ2-7; D perhaps matches TRBD2 (6 bases). Germline V gene data show CDR1 as DFQATT and CDR2 as SNEGSKA (reference sequence). This CDR3 region has 14 residues. CDR3 sequence (DNA): TGCGGTGCTAGAGCTTTAGGAGGGTGGGACGAGCAGTACTTC. Its translation is CGARALGGWDEQYF.